The 11 T cell receptor beta chains in this list originate from one sample, sequenced in a study of shared clonotypes between healthy human individuals. Sequencing was performed with immunoSEQ multiplex PCR; in TCRdb, only in-frame clones are kept and a portion is missing. The sample yields 950,000 to 1,300,000 clones, about 75% seen once. Material: memory CD4+ T cells sorted from blood. Subset specified: CD45RA-negative fraction. The source is a man in his late teens or twenties in good health.

The chain employs TRBV18 and TRBJ2-7, with 10 bases identical to TRBD1. Trimming cost V 5 bases and J 2 bases; bases outside gene matches: 6. Germline loops: CDR1 KGHSH, CDR2 LQKENI. CDR3 length: 15 residues. CDR3 in amino acids: CASSTGQGLTYEQYF. Here the CDR3 DNA reads TGTGCCAGCTCAACGGGACAGGGGCTTACCTACGAGCAGTACTTC.

This sequence joins TRBV6-6 and TRBJ2-1; the D is unclear. This CDR3 has 11 amino acids. The V end lost 6 bases, the J end lost 9 bases, and 9 bases lay between the germline ends. Germline loops: CDR1 MNHNY, CDR2 SVGAGI (reference sequence). The CDR3 DNA sequence: TGTGCCAGCAGCACCGTTGCTGAGCAGTTCTTC. Translating gives CASSTVAEQFF.

This chain uses TRBV19 with TRBJ1-5, with D hard to call. Germline V lookup: CDR1 LNHDA, CDR2 SQIVND (reference sequence). The CDR3 sequence is 16 residues long. Trimming removed 2 bases from V and 1 base from J, with 12 bases in between. The CDR3 DNA is TGTGCCAGTAGTATATCCGGATCGGGGAGCAATCAGCCCCAGCATTTT. Its protein product is CASSISGSGSNQPQHF. Complete variable domain (other parts from reference TRBV19 and TRBJ1-5): DGGITQSPKYLFRKEGQNVTLSCEQNLNHDAMYWYRQDPGQGLRLIYYSQIVNDFQKGDIAEGYSVSREKKESFPLTVTSAQKNPTAFYLCASSISGSGSNQPQHFGDGTRLSIL.

The V call is TRBV11-2, the J call TRBJ2-7; D not certain. V was trimmed by 4 bases and J by 2 bases, leaving 12 bases between them. The CDR3 totals 14 residues. Germline V gene lookup returns CDR1 SGHAT and CDR2 FQNNGV. This chain's CDR3 is CASSSERATYEQYF. The CDR3 coding sequence is TGTGCCAGCAGCTCCGAAAGGGCCACCTACGAGCAGTACTTC.

In DNA, the CDR3 is TGTGCCACCAGCAGGGGACAAGCCTTAAAACAGGGTCAAGAGACCCAGTACTTC. It encodes CATSRGQALKQGQETQYF. The J gene is TRBJ2-5, the V gene TRBV15, with a tentative D call TRBD1 (6 bases). This CDR3 comprises 18 residues. Trimming took off 3 bases at V and 2 bases at J, with 22 bases between the two ends. Per germline, CDR1 LNHNV and CDR2 YYDKDF (reference sequence). The whole variable domain, remainder taken from reference TRBV15 and TRBJ2-5, is DAMVIQNPRYQVTQFGKPVTLSCSQTLNHNVMYWYQQKSSQAPKLLFHYYDKDFNNEADTPDNFQSRRPNTSFCFLDIRSPGLGDTAMYLCATSRGQALKQGQETQYFGPGTRLLVL.

The rearrangement joins TRBV30 to TRBJ1-2; possibly TRBD1 for D (5 bases). Deletions cut 0 bases from V and 3 bases from J, with 11 bases between. This CDR3 has 14 amino acids. Germline CDR1 GTSNPN, CDR2 SVGIG (reference sequence). The CDR3 DNA is TGTGCCTGGAGTGTGTACAGGATGGACTATGGCTACACCTTC. It is translated as CAWSVYRMDYGYTF. The full variable domain, its missing parts supplied by reference TRBV30 and TRBJ1-2, is SQTIHQWPATLVQPVGSPLSLECTVEGTSNPNLYWYRQAAGRGLQLLFYSVGIGQISSEVPQNLSASRPQDRQFILSSKKLLLSDSGFYLCAWSVYRMDYGYTFGSGTRLTVV.

J is TRBJ2-3 and V is TRBV5-4, with 8 bases that match TRBD2. Per germline, CDR1 SGHNT and CDR2 YYREEE (reference sequence). This CDR3 spans 16 amino acids. V lost 4 bases and J lost 4; bases outside the gene matches: 11. The CDR3 bases are TGTGCCAGCAGCCAAGAGGGGACTAGGAGCTCAGATACGCAGTATTTT. Residues: CASSQEGTRSSDTQYF.

This clone was observed a few times. This CDR3 is also generated by other DNA sequences in the sample. The chain combines TRBV10-1 with TRBJ2-2; D is unclear. V was cut by 5 bases and J by 2 bases, with 9 bases left in between. The germline V gene has CDR1 WNHNN and CDR2 SYGVQD (reference sequence). The CDR3 covers 14 residues. DNA for the CDR3: TGCGCCAGCAGTACCGGGTCCAACACCGGGGAGCTGTTTTTT. The encoded protein is CASSTGSNTGELFF.

In DNA form, the CDR3 reads TGTGCCAGCAGCTCCATAGTGGGGGCCGGGAGCACAGATACGCAGTATTTT. Translation gives CASSSIVGAGSTDTQYF. The V and J genes are TRBV7-9 and TRBJ2-3, with D perhaps TRBD1 (6 bases). This CDR3 region has 17 residues. The germline V gene has CDR1 SEHNR and CDR2 FQNEAQ (reference sequence). Trimming shortened V by 4 bases and J by 0 bases, and 17 bases separated the two germline ends.

The rearrangement joins TRBV10-1 to TRBJ2-1, with 8 bases matching TRBD2. CDR1 and CDR2 from the germline V gene are WNHNN and SYGVQD (reference sequence). The CDR3 is 14 amino acids. The V and J ends lost 4 bases and 5 bases, in that order; junction bases with no gene match: 4. The CDR3 DNA reads as TGCGCCAGCAGTGGGTTAGCGGGGAACAATGAGCAGTTCTTC. Encoded protein: CASSGLAGNNEQFF.

In the case of this clone: The same CDR3 also results from other DNA sequences found in this sample. The chain joins TRBV2 to TRBJ2-5, with D unclear. Per germline, CDR1 SNHLY and CDR2 FYNNEI. V lost 6 bases to trimming and J lost 0 bases, with 5 bases between them. CDR3 length equals 12 residues. CDR3 bases: TGTGCCAGCAGATCGGACCAAGAGACCCAGTACTTC. Translating gives CASRSDQETQYF.